The following is a T cell receptor (beta chain) sequence with its context. TCRdb keeps only in-frame clones here, not all; method: immunoSEQ multiplex PCR. The profile covers 44,000 or so clones, with approximately 90% appearing a single time and under 4% taken by the ten largest. The sample is drawn from a study of technical replicates of blood from several donors. The length of the CDR3 is 14 residues. Trimming left V 6 bases short and J 1 base short, with 12 bases between. CDR1 SGHTA and CDR2 FQGTGA come from the germline V gene. The chain carries TRBV7-3 and TRBJ1-1, with unresolved D. This clonotype was sampled from a human donor in good health. Some clones in this sample may be carry-over from other donors' samples. Sequencing was performed on PBMCs. The chain's CDR3 is CASSPHRENTEAFF. CDR3 nucleotides: TGTGCCAGCAGTCCCCACCGGGAGAACACTGAAGCTTTCTTT.